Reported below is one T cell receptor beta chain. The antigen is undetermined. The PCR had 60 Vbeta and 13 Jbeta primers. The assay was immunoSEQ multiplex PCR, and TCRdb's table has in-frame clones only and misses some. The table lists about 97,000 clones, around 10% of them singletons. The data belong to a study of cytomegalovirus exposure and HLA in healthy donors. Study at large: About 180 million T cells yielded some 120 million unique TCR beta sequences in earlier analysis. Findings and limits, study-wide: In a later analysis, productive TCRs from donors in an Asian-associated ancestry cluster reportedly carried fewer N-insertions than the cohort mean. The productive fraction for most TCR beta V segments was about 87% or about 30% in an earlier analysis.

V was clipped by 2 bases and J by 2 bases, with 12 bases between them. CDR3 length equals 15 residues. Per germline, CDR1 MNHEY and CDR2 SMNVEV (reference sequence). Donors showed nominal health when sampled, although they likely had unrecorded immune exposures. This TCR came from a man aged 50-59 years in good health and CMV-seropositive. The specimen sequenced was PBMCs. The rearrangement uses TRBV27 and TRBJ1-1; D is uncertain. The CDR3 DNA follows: TGTGCCAGCAGTTTAGTCACGGGTACAAACACTGAAGCTTTCTTT. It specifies CASSLVTGTNTEAFF.